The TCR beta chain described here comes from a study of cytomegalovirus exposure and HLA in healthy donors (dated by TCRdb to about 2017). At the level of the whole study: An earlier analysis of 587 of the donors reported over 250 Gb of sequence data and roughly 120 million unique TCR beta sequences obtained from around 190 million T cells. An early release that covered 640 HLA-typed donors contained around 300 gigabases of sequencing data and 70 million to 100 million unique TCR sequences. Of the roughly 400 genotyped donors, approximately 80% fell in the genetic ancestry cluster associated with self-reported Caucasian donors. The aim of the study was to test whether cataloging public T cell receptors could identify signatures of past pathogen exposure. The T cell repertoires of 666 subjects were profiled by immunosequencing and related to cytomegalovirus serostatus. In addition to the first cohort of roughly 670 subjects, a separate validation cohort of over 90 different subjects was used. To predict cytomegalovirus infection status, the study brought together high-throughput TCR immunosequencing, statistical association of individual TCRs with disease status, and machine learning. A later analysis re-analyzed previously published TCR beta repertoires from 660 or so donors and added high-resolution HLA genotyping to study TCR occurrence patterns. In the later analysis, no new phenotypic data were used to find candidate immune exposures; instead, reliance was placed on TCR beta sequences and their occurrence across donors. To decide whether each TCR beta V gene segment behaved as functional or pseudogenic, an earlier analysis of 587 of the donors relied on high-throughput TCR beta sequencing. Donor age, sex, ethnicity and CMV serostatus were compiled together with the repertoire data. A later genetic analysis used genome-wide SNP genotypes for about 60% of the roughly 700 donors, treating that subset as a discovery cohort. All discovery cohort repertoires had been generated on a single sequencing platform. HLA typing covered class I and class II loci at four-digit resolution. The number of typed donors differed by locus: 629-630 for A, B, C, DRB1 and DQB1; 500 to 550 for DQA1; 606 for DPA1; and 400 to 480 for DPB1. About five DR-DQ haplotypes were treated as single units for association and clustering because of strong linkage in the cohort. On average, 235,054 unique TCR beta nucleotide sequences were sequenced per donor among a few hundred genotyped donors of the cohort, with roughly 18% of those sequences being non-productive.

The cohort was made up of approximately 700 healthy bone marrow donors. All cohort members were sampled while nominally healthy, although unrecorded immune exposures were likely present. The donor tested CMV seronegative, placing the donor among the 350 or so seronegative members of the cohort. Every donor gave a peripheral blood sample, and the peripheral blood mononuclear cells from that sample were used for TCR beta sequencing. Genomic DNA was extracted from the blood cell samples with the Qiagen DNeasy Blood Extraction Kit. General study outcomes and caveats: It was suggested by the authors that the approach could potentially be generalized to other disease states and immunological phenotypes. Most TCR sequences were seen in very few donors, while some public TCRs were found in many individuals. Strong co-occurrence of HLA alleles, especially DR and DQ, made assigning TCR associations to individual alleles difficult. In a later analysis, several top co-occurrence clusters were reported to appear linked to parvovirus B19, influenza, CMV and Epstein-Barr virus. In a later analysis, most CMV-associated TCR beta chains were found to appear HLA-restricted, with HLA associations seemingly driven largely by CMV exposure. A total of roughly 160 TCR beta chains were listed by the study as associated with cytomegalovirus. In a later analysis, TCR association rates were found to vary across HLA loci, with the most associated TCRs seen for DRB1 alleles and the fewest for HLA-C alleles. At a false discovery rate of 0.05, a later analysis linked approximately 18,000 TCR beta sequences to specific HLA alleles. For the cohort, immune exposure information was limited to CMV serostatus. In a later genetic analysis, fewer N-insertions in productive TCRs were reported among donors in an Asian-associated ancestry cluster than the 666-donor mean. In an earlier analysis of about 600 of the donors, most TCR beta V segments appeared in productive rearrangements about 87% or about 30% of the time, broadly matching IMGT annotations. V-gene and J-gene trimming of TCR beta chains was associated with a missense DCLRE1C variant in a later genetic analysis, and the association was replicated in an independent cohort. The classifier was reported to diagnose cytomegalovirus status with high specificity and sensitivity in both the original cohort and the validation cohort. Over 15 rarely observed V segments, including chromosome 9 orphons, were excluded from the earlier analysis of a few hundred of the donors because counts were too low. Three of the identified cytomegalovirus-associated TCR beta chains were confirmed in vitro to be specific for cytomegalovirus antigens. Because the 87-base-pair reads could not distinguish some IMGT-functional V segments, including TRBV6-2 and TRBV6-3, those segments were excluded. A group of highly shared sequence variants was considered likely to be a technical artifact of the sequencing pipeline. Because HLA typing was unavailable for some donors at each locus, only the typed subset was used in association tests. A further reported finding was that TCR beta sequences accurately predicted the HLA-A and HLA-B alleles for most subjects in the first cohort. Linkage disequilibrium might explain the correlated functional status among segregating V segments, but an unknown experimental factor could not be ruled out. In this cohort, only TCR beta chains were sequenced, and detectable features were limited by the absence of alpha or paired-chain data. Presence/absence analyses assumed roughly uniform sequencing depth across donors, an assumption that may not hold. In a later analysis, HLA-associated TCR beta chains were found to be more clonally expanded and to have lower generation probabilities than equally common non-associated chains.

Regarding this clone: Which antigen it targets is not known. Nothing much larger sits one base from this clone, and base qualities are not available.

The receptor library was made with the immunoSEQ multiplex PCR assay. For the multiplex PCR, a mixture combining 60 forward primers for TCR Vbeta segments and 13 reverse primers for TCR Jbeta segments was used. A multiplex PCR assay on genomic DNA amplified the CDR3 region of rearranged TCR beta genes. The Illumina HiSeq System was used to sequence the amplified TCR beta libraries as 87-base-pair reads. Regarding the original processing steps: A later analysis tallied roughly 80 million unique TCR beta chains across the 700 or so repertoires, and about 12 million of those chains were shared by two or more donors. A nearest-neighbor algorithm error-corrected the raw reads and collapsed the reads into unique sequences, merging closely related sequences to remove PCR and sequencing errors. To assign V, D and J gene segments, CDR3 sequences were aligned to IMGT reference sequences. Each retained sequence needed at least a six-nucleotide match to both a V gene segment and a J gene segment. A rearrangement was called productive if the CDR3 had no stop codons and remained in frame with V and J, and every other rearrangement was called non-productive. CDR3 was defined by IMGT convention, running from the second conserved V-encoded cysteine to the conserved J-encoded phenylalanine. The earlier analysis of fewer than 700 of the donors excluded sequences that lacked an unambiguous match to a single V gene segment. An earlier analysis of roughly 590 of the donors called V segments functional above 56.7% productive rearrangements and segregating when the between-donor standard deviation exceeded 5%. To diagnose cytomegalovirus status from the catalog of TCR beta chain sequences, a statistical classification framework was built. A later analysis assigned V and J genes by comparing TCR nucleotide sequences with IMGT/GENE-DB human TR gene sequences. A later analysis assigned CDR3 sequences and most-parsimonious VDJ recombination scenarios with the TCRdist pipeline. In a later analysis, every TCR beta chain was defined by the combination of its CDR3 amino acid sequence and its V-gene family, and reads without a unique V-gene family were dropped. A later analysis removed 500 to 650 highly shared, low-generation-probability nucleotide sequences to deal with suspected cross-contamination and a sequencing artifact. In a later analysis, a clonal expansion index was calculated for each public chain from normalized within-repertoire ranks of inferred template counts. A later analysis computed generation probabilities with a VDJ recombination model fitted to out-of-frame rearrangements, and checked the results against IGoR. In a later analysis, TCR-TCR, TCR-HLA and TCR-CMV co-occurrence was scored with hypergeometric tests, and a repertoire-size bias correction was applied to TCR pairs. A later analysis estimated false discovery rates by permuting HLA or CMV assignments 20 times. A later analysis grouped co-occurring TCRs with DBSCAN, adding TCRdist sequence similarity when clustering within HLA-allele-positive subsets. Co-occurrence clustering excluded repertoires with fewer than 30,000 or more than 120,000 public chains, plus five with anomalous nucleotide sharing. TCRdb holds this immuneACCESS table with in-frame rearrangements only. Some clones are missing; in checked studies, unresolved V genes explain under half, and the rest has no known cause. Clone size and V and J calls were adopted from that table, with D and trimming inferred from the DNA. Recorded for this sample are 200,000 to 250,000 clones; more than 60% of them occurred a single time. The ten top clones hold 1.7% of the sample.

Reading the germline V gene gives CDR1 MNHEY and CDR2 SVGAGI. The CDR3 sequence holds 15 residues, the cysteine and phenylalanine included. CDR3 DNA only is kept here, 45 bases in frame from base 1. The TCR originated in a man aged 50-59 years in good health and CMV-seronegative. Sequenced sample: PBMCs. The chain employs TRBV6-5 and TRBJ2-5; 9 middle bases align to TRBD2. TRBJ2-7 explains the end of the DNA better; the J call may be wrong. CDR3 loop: CASSYKIAGVHEQYF. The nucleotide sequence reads TGTGCCAGCAGTTATAAAATAGCGGGAGTTCACGAGCAGTACTTC.